This T cell receptor beta chain comes out of a study of control samples from healthy donors and cancer patients. The germline gives CDR1 SGHRS, CDR2 YFSETQ. The junction had 7 bases not matched to a gene; V was cut back by 1 base and J by 4 bases. This CDR3 is 17 amino acids long. The data were produced by immunoSEQ multiplex PCR, yet TCRdb's version contains in-frame clones alone and is incomplete. The sample carries roughly 130,000 clones, just under 95% recorded once. This clone was seen a single time. Sequencing was performed on blood. The chain employs TRBV5-1 and TRBJ2-1; 11 nucleotides match TRBD2. The TCR originated in a man aged 25 to 40 in good health. CDR3 loop: CASSLNLGTSGYNEQFF. For the CDR3, the DNA is TGCGCCAGCAGCTTGAATCTCGGGACTAGCGGATACAATGAGCAGTTCTTC.